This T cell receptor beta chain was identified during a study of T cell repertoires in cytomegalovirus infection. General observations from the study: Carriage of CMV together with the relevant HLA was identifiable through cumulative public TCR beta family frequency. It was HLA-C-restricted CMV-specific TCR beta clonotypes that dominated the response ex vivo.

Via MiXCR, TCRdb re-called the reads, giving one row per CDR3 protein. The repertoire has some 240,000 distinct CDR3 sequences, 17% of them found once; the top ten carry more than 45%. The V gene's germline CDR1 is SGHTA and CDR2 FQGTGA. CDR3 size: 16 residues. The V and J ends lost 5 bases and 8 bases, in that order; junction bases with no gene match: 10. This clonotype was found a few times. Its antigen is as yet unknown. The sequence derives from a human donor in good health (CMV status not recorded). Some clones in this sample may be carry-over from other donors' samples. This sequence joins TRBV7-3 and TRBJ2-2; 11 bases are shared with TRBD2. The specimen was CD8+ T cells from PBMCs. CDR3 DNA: TGTGCCAGCAGCGACGGACTAGCGGGCCGTCGGGGGGAGCTGTTTTTT. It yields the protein CASSDGLAGRRGELFF. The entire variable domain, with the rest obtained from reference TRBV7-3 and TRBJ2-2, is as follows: GAGVSQTPSNKVTEKGKYVELRCDPISGHTALYWYRQSLGQGPEFLIYFQGTGAADDSGLPNDRFFAVRPEGSVSTLKIQRTERGDSAVYLCASSDGLAGRRGELFFGEGSRLTVL.